Given below is one T cell receptor beta chain in context. This clonotype was observed a few times. It has no known antigen specificity. One base away there is no much larger clone; base qualities are not given. TCRdb names Illumina NovaSeq 6000 as the instrument used. TCR cDNA was synthesized by 5'RACE template switching, which introduced a universal primer site and unique molecular identifiers. Priming for cDNA synthesis came from both the TCR alpha and TCR beta constant segments. Libraries were amplified in two PCR steps, with sample barcodes and sequencing adapters added in the second step. Sequencing of the libraries was done on either Illumina HiSeq 2500 (2x100 bp) or NovaSeq (2x150 bp). The authors' pipeline ran thus. MIGEC was used to demultiplex reads and collapse the reads into UMI consensus sequences, and MiXCR was used for V(D)J alignment. Vaccine-responding clonotypes were identified with edgeR using replicate PBMC samples, with FDR below 0.01 and a log2 fold change above 5 up to day 15 being required. Each bulk clonotype was labeled CD4 or CD8 based on which sequenced repertoire, CD4 or CD8, contained the clonotype at higher abundance. The public reads were reprocessed in TCRdb via fastp at Q25 and MiXCR, keeping in-frame beta chains. Each entry is one CDR3 protein sequence, shown with its most common DNA and genes. V and J calls and clone size were set by TCRdb, not the authors. For this sample the table gives approximately 250,000 distinct CDR3 sequences, of which approximately 3.8% were detected only once. In total, the top ten clones hold around 19% of the sample.

Inclusive of the bounding cysteine and phenylalanine, the CDR3 is 15 residues long. The DNA shown is the 45-base CDR3, in frame from base 1. The junction shows trimming of 2 bases on V and 2 bases on J, plus 9 bases between the germline ends. Per the germline V gene, SGHVS is the CDR1 and FNYEAQ is the CDR2. This entry comes from a study of T cells after yellow fever vaccination (dated by TCRdb to between 2018 and 2021). Some background on the complete study: The SMART-Seq v4 Ultra Low Input RNA kit was used to prepare libraries from fractions with low cell numbers. To track T-cell clones before and after primary and booster YFV17D yellow fever vaccination, bulk TCR alpha and beta repertoires were sequenced longitudinally. Two healthy male donors, one aged 18 to 30 and one aged 30 to 39 years, were included in the cohort. Bulk PBMC replicates and cell subsets were isolated from blood drawn at multiple timepoints before and after both primary and secondary immunization. Results and caveats for the whole study, not just this receptor: Computational filtering was required because FACS-sorted repertoires could contain abundant contaminating clonotypes from the bulk population. A small share of clonotypes occurred in both CD4 and CD8 compartments, likely arising from convergent recombination. Most clones expanded after primary vaccination were re-detected after the booster (around 96% of CD4 and 88% of CD8), suggesting broad memory maintenance. Because only two donors were included in the study, the extent to which the findings can be generalized is limited. Compared with the primary T-cell response, the secondary T-cell response was faster but weaker, reaching its peak on day 5 rather than on day 15.

According to the study, the label for this sample's treatment or condition signals: live attenuated yellow fever vaccine strain. At each blood-draw timepoint, two biological replicates of bulk PBMCs were collected. A standard Ficoll-Paque protocol was used to isolate PBMCs from peripheral blood. TriZol was used to extract RNA from bulk PBMCs, from CD4 and CD8 fractions, and from dextramer-positive and dextramer-negative fractions. The clonotype was recovered from a man in his late teens or twenties who received the YFV17D yellow fever vaccine. The specimen comprised PBMCs, sampled 15 days after the yellow fever booster vaccination. The chain couples TRBV7-6 to TRBJ2-2, with the identity of the D gene unclear. CDR3 loop: CASSLLSGNTGELFF. In nucleotides, the sequence is TGTGCCAGCAGCTTACTTTCAGGAAACACCGGGGAGCTGTTTTTT.